This note documents a single TCR beta chain sequence. This sample stems from a study of blood T cell repertoires in COVID-19. Study at large: Samples taken during acute and convalescent COVID-19 were collected in the United States, Italy and Spain. PBMCs, B-cell-depleted T cells, or T cells provided the cDNA or gDNA that made up the material.

The authors' processing: Nucleated cell counts were estimated from reference gene primer amplification. This table comes from immunoSEQ multiplex PCR, and its TCRdb copy is limited to in-frame clones, with some not included. V and J calls and clone size are as listed in that table; D and trimming were resolved from the DNA. The repertoire holds approximately 180,000 clones, with 87% as singletons. Sequenced: peripheral blood. The TCR sequence derives from a man aged 40-49 years with active or convalescent COVID-19.

CDR3 sequence: CASSLMGQGEGSGYTF. The CDR3 DNA reads as TGTGCCAGCAGTTTAATGGGACAGGGGGAAGGGTCTGGCTACACCTTC. The chain employs TRBV27 and TRBJ1-2; 11 positions match TRBD1. Germline V gene sequence: CDR1 MNHEY, CDR2 SMNVEV (reference sequence). Trimming cost V 2 bases and J 7 bases; bases outside gene matches: 9. The CDR3 has 16 amino acids.